The following is a TCR beta chain sequence with its context. What it binds is not known. These data belong to a study of T-cell memory formation after mild COVID-19. Each CDR3 protein gets one entry after TCRdb re-called the 5' RACE reads with MiXCR. Of just under 550,000 distinct CDR3 sequences listed, roughly 20% were seen once; the top ten hold 12%. There are 11 residues in the CDR3. V was trimmed by 3 bases and J by 8 bases, leaving 8 bases between them. Germline V lookup: CDR1 SQVTM, CDR2 ANQGSEA. Study-level results: The CD4+ clones that contracted clustered mainly within CM and EM, and the CD8+ clones concentrated in EMRA. Clones that shrank (day 15 to 85) were balanced CD4/CD8, whereas later expanders leaned CD4+.

The TCR was taken from an adult woman who had mild COVID-19 (a few samples of this study predate the infection). Cell type and time point are not known. The sample comprised PBMCs or a T cell subset sorted from them (not recorded which). The V and J genes are TRBV29-1 and TRBJ2-1, with D maybe TRBD2 (5 bases). CDR3 sequence reads: CSVDLGDEQFF. CDR3 sequence (DNA): TGCAGCGTTGATTTGGGAGATGAGCAGTTCTTC.